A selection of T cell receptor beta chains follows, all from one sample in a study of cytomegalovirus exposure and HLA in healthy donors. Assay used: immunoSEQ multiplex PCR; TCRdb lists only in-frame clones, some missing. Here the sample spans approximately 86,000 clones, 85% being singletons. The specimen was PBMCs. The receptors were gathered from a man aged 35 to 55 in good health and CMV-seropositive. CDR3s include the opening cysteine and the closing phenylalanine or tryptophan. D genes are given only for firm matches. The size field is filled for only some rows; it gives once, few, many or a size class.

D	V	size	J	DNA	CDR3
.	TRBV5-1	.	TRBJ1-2	TGCGCCAGCAGGGAAGGGGGAGCTAACTATGGCTACACCTTC	CASREGGANYGYTF
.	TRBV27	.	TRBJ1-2	TGTGCCAGCAGTCTTAGAAGTTATCATGGCTACACCTTC	CASSLRSYHGYTF
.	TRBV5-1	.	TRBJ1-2	TGCGCCAGCAGCTTGGTGCCAGGGAAAAACTATGGCTACACCTTC	CASSLVPGKNYGYTF
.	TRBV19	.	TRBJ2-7	TGTGCCAGTAGTATCGACTGGAAAGACGAGCAGTACTTC	CASSIDWKDEQYF
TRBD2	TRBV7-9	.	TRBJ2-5	TGTGCCAGCAGCCTCTCCGGACTAGCGGGGGGCCAAGAGACCCAGTACTTC	CASSLSGLAGGQETQYF
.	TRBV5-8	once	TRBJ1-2	TGTGCCAGCAGCTCATCAGGGATAAGGAACTATGGCTACACCTTC	CASSSSGIRNYGYTF
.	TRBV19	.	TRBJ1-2	TGTGCCAGCCACCAAGGGGCGGTCAACTATGGCTACACCTTC	CASHQGAVNYGYTF
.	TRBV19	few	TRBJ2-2	TGTGCCAGTAGTTCTACAGGAGGGTCCGGGGAGCTGTTTTTT	CASSSTGGSGELFF
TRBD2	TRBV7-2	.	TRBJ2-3	TGTGCCAGCAGCTTCGACCGTAGCGGGAGGGCAAAAGATACGCAGTATTTT	CASSFDRSGRAKDTQYF
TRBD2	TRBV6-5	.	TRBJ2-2	TGTGCCAGTGCGCTCGGGGGGTCGAACACCGGGGAGCTGTTTTTT	CASALGGSNTGELFF
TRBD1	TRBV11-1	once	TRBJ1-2	TGTGCCAGCAGCTACACAGGGGGGATTGGCTACACCTTC	CASSYTGGIGYTF
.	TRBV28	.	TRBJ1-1	TGTGCCAGCAGCCTAGACAGCCCGAGTATGAACACTGAAGCTTTCTTT	CASSLDSPSMNTEAFF
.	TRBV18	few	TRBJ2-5	TGTGCCAGCTCACCCACATTTGGAGAGACCCAGTACTTC	CASSPTFGETQYF
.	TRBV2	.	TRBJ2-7	TGTGCCAGCAGCCAGGGGGGTTACGAGCAGTACTTC	CASSQGGYEQYF
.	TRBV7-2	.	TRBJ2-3	TGTGCCAGCAGCCTGTACACAGATACGCAGTATTTT	CASSLYTDTQYF
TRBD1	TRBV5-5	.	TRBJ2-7	TGTGCCAGCAGCCATCACGGACAGGGGGAGGGCGAGCAGTACTTC	CASSHHGQGEGEQYF
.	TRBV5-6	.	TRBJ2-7	TGTGCCAGCAGCTTGAGCCACGAGCAGTACTTC	CASSLSHEQYF
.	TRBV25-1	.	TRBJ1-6	TGTGCCAGCAGCCTACAGGGTATCTTTTCACCCCTCCACTTT	CASSLQGIFSPLHF
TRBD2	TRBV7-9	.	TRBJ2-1	TGTGCCAGCAGCTTGCGGGAGGGCCCTCGGTTCTTC	CASSLREGPRFF
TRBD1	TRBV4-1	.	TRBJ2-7	TGCGCCAGCAGCCAAGTGGGACAGGGGACTTTCTACGAGCAGTACTTC	CASSQVGQGTFYEQYF
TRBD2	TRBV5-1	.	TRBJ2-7	TGCGCCAGCAGCTTGGGACTAGCGGGGAGTGAGCAGTACTTC	CASSLGLAGSEQYF
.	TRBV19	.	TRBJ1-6	TGTGCCAGTAGGGGGGCAGGTAGGAATTCACCCCTCCACTTT	CASRGAGRNSPLHF
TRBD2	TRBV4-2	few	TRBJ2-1	TGTGCCAGCAGCCAAACCGGGGGGGAGTACAATGAGCAGTTCTTC	CASSQTGGEYNEQFF
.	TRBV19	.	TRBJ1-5	TGTGCCAGTAGCCTAATAAATCAGCCCCAGCATTTT	CASSLINQPQHF
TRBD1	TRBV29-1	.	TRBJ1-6	TGCAGCGTTGGGGACAGGGCAAATTCACCCCTCCACTTT	CSVGDRANSPLHF
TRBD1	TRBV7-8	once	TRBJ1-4	TGTGCCAGCAGCTTACGCGCAGGGGGCGGTCCAACTAATGAAAAACTGTTTTTT	CASSLRAGGGPTNEKLFF
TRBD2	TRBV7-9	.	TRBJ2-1	TGTGCCAGCACCCCTGGGGGGACTAGCGGGGGCAAGCAGTTCTTC	CASTPGGTSGGKQFF
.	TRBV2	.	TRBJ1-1	TGTGCCAGCAGTGACAGTCAACCGACTGAAGCTTTCTTT	CASSDSQPTEAFF
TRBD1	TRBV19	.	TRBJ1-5	TGTGCCAGTGCCAGGGACAGGGGAAACCAGCCCCAGCATTTT	CASARDRGNQPQHF
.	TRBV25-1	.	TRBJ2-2	TGTGCCAGCAGTCCTCGCAGGTCCTCGAACACCGGGGAGCTGTTTTTT	CASSPRRSSNTGELFF
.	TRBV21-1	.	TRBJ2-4	TGTGCCAGCCTTAACCCGGACAGGGGATACGTCTTC	CASLNPDRGYVF
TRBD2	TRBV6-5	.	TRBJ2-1	TGTGCCAGCAGTTATTCCCCGACTAGCGGGCATAATGAGCAGTTCTTC	CASSYSPTSGHNEQFF
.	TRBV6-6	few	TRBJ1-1	TGTGCCAGCAGCCCCATGGGCAGGAACACTGAAGCTTTCTTT	CASSPMGRNTEAFF
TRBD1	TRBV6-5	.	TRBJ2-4	TGTGCCAGCAGTCCAGGGACAGGGAAGGACATTCAGTACTTC	CASSPGTGKDIQYF
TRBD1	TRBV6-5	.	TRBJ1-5	TGTGCCAGCAGCCGAGGACAGGATCAGCCCCAGCATTTT	CASSRGQDQPQHF
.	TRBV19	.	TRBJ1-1	TGTGCCACCCTCCGGGGTCCCTCGATGAACACTGAAGCTTTCTTT	CATLRGPSMNTEAFF
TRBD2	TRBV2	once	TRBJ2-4	TGTGCCAGCAGTGTAGGGCAGGGGACTAGGAAAAACATTCAGTACTTC	CASSVGQGTRKNIQYF
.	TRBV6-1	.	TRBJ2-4	TGTGCCAGCAGTGAATCGACCGGGAGCCCCTCAGCCAAAAACATTCAGTACTTC	CASSESTGSPSAKNIQYF
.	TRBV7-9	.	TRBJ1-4	TGTGCCAGCAGCTCAGAAGGTGGGGGGGAACTGTTTTTT	CASSSEGGGELFF
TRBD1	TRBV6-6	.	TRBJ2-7	TGTGCCAGCAGGGGAACCGGGACAGGGGTCGGGGAGCAGTACTTC	CASRGTGTGVGEQYF
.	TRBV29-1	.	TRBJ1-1	TGCAGCGTTGTGAGGTCAGGGGCGAACACTGAAGCTTTCTTT	CSVVRSGANTEAFF
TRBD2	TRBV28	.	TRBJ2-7	TGTGCCACCAAACCGGGACTAGAGCCTCCCGAGCAGTACTTC	CATKPGLEPPEQYF
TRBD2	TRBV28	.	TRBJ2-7	TGTGCCAGCAGTTTAGATAGCGGGATAAAACATACCTACGAGCAGTACTTC	CASSLDSGIKHTYEQYF
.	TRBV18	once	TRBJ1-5	TGTGCCAGCTCTCCCTTGGCGGGGATGGGAGTTAATCAGCCCCAGCATTTT	CASSPLAGMGVNQPQHF
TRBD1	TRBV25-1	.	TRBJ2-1	TGTGCCAGCAGCCAAACCGGGACAGGGGGCTACCATGAGCAGTTCTTC	CASSQTGTGGYHEQFF
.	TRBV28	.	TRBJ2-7	TGTGCCAGCAGTCCAGCTAGCCTAGGCTCCTACGAGCAGTACTTC	CASSPASLGSYEQYF
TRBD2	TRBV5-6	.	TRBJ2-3	TGTGCCAGCAGCTTGGTGACTAGCGGGGGGGCAGATACGCAGTATTTT	CASSLVTSGGADTQYF
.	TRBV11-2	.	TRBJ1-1	TGTGCCAGCAGCCCGCGGACATCCAGGGCTGAAGCTTTCTTT	CASSPRTSRAEAFF
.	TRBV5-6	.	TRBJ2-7	TGTGCCAGCAGCTTGGCGGACGAGCAGTACTTC	CASSLADEQYF
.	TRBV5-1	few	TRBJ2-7	TGCGCCAGCAGCGGGGGCCCTAGCGGAGAATCCTACGAGCAGTACTTC	CASSGGPSGESYEQYF
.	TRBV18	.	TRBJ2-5	TGTGCCAGCTCACTTAAGACAGGAACTTTGAGGGAGACCCAGTACTTC	CASSLKTGTLRETQYF
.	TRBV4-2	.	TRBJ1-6	TGTGCCAGCAGCCAAGAGGGAGGGAAAGGGTCACCCCTCCACTTT	CASSQEGGKGSPLHF
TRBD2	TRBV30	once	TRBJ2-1	TGTGCCTGGAGTGGGAGCGGGGAGGGGAATGAGCAGTTCTTC	CAWSGSGEGNEQFF
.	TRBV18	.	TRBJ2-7	TGTGCCAGCTCACCGGGTCTTTCGGGGGAGCAGTACTTC	CASSPGLSGEQYF
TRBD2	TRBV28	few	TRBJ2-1	TGTGCCAGCACCGTAATTCGCGGCCGCGGGAGGAGCGACAATGAGCAGTTCTTC	CASTVIRGRGRSDNEQFF